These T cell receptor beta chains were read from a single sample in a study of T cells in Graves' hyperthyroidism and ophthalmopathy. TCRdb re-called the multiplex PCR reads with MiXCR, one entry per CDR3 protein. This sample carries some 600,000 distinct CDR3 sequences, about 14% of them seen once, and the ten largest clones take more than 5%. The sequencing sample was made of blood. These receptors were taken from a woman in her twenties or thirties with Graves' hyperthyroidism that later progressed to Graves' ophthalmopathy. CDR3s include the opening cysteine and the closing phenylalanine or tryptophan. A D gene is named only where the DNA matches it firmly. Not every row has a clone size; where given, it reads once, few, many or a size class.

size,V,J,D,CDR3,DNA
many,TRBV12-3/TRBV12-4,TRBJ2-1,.,CASTGGGPIWNEQFF,TGTGCCAGCACAGGAGGGGGTCCCATATGGAATGAGCAGTTCTTC
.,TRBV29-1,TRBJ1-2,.,CSVTSGGEDGYTF,TGCAGCGTCACGTCGGGGGGCGAAGATGGCTACACCTTC
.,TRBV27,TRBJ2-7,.,CASSPKGPYEQYF,TGTGCCAGCAGTCCAAAAGGCCCCTACGAGCAGTACTTC
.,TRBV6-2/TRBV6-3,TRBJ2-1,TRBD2,CASSHFRTSGTLGWQFF,TGTGCCAGCAGTCACTTCCGGACTAGCGGGACCCTTGGGTGGCAGTTCTTC
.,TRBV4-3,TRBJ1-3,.,CASSPSLTADSGNTIYF,TGCGCCAGCAGCCCTTCGCTGACAGCCGACTCTGGAAACACCATATATTTT
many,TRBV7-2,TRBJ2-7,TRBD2,CASSLKGLAGVLPYEQYF,TGTGCCAGCAGCTTGAAGGGACTAGCGGGAGTATTACCCTACGAGCAGTACTTC
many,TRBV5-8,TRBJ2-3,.,CASRHFTDTQYF,TGTGCCAGCAGGCATTTTACAGATACGCAGTATTTT
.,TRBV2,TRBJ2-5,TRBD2,CASSVVAGGPVVETQYF,TGTGCCAGCAGTGTGGTAGCGGGAGGGCCTGTGGTAGAGACCCAGTACTTC
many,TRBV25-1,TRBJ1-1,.,CASSEFYGGYTEAFF,TGTGCCAGCAGTGAATTCTATGGGGGGTACACTGAAGCTTTCTTT
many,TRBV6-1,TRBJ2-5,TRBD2,CASSEERRLAGVEETQYF,TGTGCCAGCAGTGAAGAACGAAGACTAGCGGGAGTTGAGGAGACCCAGTACTTC
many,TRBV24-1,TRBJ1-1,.,CATQAGPMNTEAFF,TGTGCCACCCAAGCGGGACCAATGAACACTGAAGCTTTCTTT
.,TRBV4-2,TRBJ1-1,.,CASDDRDEMNTEAFF,TGTGCCAGCGATGATAGGGACGAAATGAACACTGAAGCTTTCTTT
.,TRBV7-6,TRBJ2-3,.,CASSLAIGSFSSTDTQYF,TGTGCCAGCAGCTTAGCGATCGGGAGTTTCTCTAGCACAGATACGCAGTATTTT
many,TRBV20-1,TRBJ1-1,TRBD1,CSARFAGGTTEAFF,TGCAGTGCTAGGTTCGCAGGGGGCACGACTGAAGCTTTCTTT
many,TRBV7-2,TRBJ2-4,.,CASSLESGTGTAKNIQYF,TGTGCCAGCAGCTTAGAATCCGGGACGGGGACAGCCAAAAACATTCAGTACTTC
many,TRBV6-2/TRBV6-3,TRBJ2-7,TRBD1,CASSPLGQGGYEQYF,TGTGCCAGCAGTCCCCTAGGACAGGGGGGCTACGAGCAGTACTTC
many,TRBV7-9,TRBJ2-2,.,CASSGTTGELFF,TGTGCCAGCAGCGGAACCACCGGGGAGCTGTTTTTT